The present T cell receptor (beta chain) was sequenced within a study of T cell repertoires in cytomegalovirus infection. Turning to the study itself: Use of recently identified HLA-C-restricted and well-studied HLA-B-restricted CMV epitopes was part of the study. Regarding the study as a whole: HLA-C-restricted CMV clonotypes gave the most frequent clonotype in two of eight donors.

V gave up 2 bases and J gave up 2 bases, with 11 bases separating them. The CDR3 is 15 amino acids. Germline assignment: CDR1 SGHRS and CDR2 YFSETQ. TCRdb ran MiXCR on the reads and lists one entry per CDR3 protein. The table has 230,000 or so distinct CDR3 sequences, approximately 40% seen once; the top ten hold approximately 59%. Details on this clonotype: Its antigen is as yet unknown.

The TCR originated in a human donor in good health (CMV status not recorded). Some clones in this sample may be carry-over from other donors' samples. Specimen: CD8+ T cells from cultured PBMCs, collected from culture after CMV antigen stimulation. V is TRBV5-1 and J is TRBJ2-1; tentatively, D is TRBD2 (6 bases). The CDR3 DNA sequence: TGCGCCAGCAGCTTAGTGCGGGAACCCTACAATGAGCAGTTCTTC. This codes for CASSLVREPYNEQFF.